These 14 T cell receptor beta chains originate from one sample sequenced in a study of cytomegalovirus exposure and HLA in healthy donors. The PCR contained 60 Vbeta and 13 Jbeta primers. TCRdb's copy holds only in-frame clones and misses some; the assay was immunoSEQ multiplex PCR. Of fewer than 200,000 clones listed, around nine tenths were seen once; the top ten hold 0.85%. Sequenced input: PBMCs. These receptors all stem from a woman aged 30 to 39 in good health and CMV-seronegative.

The CDR3 coding sequence is TGTGCCTGGAGTGTTGGGGGGACTAGCGGGAGCCTACAAGAGACCCAGTACTTC. Encoded protein: CAWSVGGTSGSLQETQYF. The chain is built from TRBV30 and TRBJ2-5, with 14 bases identical to TRBD2. This CDR3 comprises 18 residues. CDR1 GTSNPN and CDR2 SVGIG come from the germline V gene (reference sequence). The trim removed 0 bases at V and 2 bases at J, leaving 8 bases unmatched.

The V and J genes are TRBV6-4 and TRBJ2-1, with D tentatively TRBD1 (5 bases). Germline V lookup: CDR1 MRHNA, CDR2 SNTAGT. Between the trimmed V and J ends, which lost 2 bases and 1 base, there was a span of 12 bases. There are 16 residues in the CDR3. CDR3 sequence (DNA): TGTGCCAGCAGTGACACACAGGCTTGGTCCTACAATGAGCAGTTCTTC. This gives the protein CASSDTQAWSYNEQFF.

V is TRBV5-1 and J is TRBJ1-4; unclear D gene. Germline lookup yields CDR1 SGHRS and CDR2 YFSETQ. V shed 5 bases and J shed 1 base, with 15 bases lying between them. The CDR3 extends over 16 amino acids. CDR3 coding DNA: TGCGCCAGCAGTGTCACTAGGGCTCGAACTAATGAAAAACTGTTTTTT. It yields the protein CASSVTRARTNEKLFF.

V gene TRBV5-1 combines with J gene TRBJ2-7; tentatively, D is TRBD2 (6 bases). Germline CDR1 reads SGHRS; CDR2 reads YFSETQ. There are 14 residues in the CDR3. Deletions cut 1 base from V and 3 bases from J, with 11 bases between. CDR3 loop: CASSLSGDGYEQYF. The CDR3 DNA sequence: TGCGCCAGCAGCTTGTCGGGGGACGGCTACGAGCAGTACTTC.

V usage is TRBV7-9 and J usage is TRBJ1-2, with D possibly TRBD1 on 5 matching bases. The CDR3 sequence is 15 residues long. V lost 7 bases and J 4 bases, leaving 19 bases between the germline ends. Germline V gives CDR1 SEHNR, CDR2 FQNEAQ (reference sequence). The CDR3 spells CASNWVKGRPYGYTF. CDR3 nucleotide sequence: TGTGCCAGCAACTGGGTCAAGGGGCGTCCCTATGGCTACACCTTC.

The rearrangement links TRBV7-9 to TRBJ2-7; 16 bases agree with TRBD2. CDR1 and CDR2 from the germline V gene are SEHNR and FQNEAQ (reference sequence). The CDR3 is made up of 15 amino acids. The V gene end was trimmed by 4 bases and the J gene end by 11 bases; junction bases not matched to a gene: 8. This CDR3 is CASSSTGTSGRGEYF. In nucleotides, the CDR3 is TGTGCCAGCAGCTCGACAGGGACTAGCGGGAGGGGAGAGTACTTC.

CDR3 sequence: CASSPGQTYEQYF. The CDR3 region has the DNA TGCGCCAGCAGCCCGGGACAGACCTACGAGCAGTACTTC. V gene TRBV4-3 combines with J gene TRBJ2-7; 7 nucleotides align to TRBD1. Germline V gene data show CDR1 as LGHNA and CDR2 as YSLEER. Unmatched junction bases numbered 2, after V lost 4 bases and J lost 2 bases. The CDR3 runs to 13 residues.

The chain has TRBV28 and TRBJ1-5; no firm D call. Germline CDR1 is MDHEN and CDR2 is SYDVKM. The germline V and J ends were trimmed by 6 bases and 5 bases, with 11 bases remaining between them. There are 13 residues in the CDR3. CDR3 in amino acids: CASSPRTYQPQHF. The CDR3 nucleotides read TGTGCCAGCAGCCCCCGTACTTATCAGCCCCAGCATTTT.

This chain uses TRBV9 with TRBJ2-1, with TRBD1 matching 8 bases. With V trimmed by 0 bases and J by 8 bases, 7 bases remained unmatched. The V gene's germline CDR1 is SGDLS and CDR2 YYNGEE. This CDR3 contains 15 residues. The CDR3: CASSVGRGRRDEQFF. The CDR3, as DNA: TGTGCCAGCAGCGTAGGCAGGGGGCGCCGGGATGAGCAGTTCTTC.

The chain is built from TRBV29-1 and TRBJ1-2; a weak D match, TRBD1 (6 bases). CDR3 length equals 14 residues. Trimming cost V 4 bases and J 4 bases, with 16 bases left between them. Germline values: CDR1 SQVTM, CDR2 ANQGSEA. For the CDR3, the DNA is TGCAGCGTTGTTGGGGGCGCTATCGGCTATGGCTACACCTTC. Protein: CSVVGGAIGYGYTF.

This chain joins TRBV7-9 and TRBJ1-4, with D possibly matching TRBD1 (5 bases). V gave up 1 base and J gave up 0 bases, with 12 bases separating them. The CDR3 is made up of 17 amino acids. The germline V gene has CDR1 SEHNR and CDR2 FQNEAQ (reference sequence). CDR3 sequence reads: CASSLVVGRATNEKLFF. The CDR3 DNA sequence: TGTGCCAGCAGCTTAGTAGTCGGCAGGGCAACTAATGAAAAACTGTTTTTT.

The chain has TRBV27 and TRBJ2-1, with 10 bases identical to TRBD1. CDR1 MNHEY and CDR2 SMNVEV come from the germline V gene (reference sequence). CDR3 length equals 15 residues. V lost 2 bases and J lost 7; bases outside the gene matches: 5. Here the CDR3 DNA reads TGTGCCAGCAGTTTACCGGGACAGGGGAGGAATGAGCAGTTCTTC. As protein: CASSLPGQGRNEQFF.

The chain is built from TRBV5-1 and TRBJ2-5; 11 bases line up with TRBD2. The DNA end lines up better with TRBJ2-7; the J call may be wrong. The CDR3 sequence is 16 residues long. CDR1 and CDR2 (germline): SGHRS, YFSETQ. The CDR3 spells CASSLRASGGSYEQYF. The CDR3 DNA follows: TGCGCCAGCAGCTTGAGGGCTAGCGGGGGGTCCTACGAGCAGTACTTC.

The CDR3 DNA reads TGTGCCAGCAGCCCGGGACAGGGGGTCTACGAGCAGTACTTC. It codes for CASSPGQGVYEQYF. V and J are TRBV6-1 and TRBJ2-7, with 11 bases fitting TRBD1. The germline V gene encodes CDR1 MNHNS and CDR2 SASEGT. V gave up 6 bases and J gave up 3 bases; unmatched junction bases: 4. This CDR3 has 14 amino acids.